This T cell receptor (beta chain) was documented in a study of monozygotic twins with inflammatory bowel disease. Whole-study results and caveats: Clonotype overlap with others was lower in IBD patients than in healthy twins, a difference that was greatest with disease activity.

With the 5' RACE reads reprocessed, TCRdb shows one record per CDR3 protein and no DNA. Recorded for this sample: some 440,000 distinct CDR3 sequences. Note on this clonotype: Its antigen is as yet unknown.

Collection of a roughly 2.4 ml blood sample took place per donor. Source material: blood. The sequence was collected from a human donor with ulcerative colitis or Crohn's disease, or a healthy co-twin of an affected twin (not recorded which).

CDR3: CSVEGAGNTIYF. The genes are TRBV29-1 and TRBJ1-3; TCRdb returns TRBD1, unconfirmable since there is no DNA. Germline assignment: CDR1 SQVTM and CDR2 ANQGSEA. The CDR3 loop spans 12 amino acids.